Presented here are 9 T cell receptor beta chains from one specimen sequenced in a study of control samples from healthy donors and cancer patients. The repertoire was sequenced with immunoSEQ multiplex PCR; TCRdb's copy has only in-frame clones and lacks some. Of roughly 170,000 clones in the sample, 93% are singletons; the top ten hold about 4%. Sequencing was done on a sample of blood. The receptors here all came from a woman aged 55-70 years in good health.

The CDR3 DNA reads TGTGCCAGCAGCTCCAGGGTAAACACCGGGGAGCTGTTTTTT. As protein: CASSSRVNTGELFF. The rearrangement uses TRBV7-9 and TRBJ2-2, with TRBD1 as a possible D gene (5 bases). Trimming shortened V by 4 bases and J by 2 bases, and 8 bases separated the two germline ends. This CDR3 contains 14 residues. CDR1 and CDR2 (germline): SEHNR, FQNEAQ (reference sequence).

The chain combines TRBV5-1 with TRBJ1-2; 7 bases are shared with TRBD1. Germline V lookup: CDR1 SGHRS, CDR2 YFSETQ. This CDR3 contains 13 residues. V gave up 0 bases and J gave up 6 bases; unmatched junction bases: 2. CDR3 amino acids: CASSLEQGNGYTF. Here the CDR3 DNA reads TGCGCCAGCAGCTTGGAACAGGGGAATGGCTACACCTTC.

This clone showed up just once. This chain uses TRBV12-5 with TRBJ2-7; 11 bases match TRBD2. The CDR3 covers 15 residues. Germline loops: CDR1 LGHNT, CDR2 FRNRAP. With 7 bases clipped from V and 1 base from J, the junction kept 6 bases outside the gene matches. The DNA for the CDR3 is TGTGCTAGTGCCCCGGGACTAGCGGCTTCCTACGAGCAGTACTTC. This sequence encodes CASAPGLAASYEQYF.

The V gene is TRBV7-2, the J gene TRBJ2-6; 9 positions agree with TRBD2. CDR1 and CDR2 from the germline V gene are SGHTA and FQGNSA. V was clipped by 2 bases and J by 2 bases; unmatched bases: 4. CDR3 size: 17 residues. The chain's CDR3 is CASSLQRGAPGANVLTF. CDR3 nucleotide sequence: TGTGCCAGCAGCTTACAGCGGGGGGCGCCTGGGGCCAACGTCCTGACTTTC.

The chain has TRBV6-5 and TRBJ1-6; D may be TRBD1 (6 bases). This CDR3 region has 15 residues. Germline CDR1 MNHEY, CDR2 SVGAGI. Trimming removed 6 bases at V and 6 bases at J, with 15 bases between. The CDR3 region is CASSHLQGINSPLHF. The CDR3 bases are TGTGCCAGCAGCCACCTACAGGGAATTAATTCACCCCTCCACTTT.

The rearrangement joins TRBV7-8 to TRBJ1-5, with D unresolved. V lost 5 bases, J lost 2 bases, and 13 bases lay in between. CDR1 and CDR2 from the germline V gene are SGHVS and FQNEAQ. CDR3 length: 15 residues. This chain's CDR3 is CASSRLTTGNQPQHF. The CDR3 nucleotides read TGTGCCAGCAGCCGCTTGACCACAGGCAATCAGCCCCAGCATTTT.

CDR3 DNA sequence: TGTGCCAGCAGTCCTCCCTACCGGGGTGGCTACACCTTC. It codes for CASSPPYRGGYTF. The chain links TRBV12-3 or TRBV12-4 to TRBJ1-2, with D unclear. The V end lost 5 bases, the J end lost 7 bases, and 14 bases lay between the germline ends. This CDR3 has 13 amino acids.

The CDR3 DNA follows: TGTGCCAGCAGCGTATTGGGACTAGCGGGGGGCGAGCAGTACTTC. Protein: CASSVLGLAGGEQYF. The chain carries TRBV9 and TRBJ2-7, with 15 bases that match TRBD2. The CDR3 sequence is 15 residues long. The V gene's germline CDR1 is SGDLS and CDR2 YYNGEE. V lost 1 base to trimming and J lost 6 bases; unmatched junction nucleotides: 2.

The chain joins TRBV10-1 to TRBJ1-1; possibly TRBD1 for D (5 bases). Trimming took off 7 bases at V and 0 bases at J, with 9 bases between the two ends. The germline CDR1 and CDR2 sequences are WNHNN and SYGVQD (reference sequence). The CDR3 spans 13 residues. CDR3 DNA sequence: TGCGCCAGCACAGGGAACATGAACACTGAAGCTTTCTTT. It translates to CASTGNMNTEAFF.